A selection of T cell receptor beta chains follows, all from one sample in a study of blood T cell repertoires in COVID-19. The table came from immunoSEQ multiplex PCR; TCRdb's copy has only in-frame clones and leaves some out. The sample includes around 290,000 clones, roughly nine tenths seen only once; the top ten take around 2.2%. Sequenced sample: peripheral blood. Receptor source: a woman under 40 with COVID-19, enrolled during active disease. CDR3s include the opening cysteine and the closing phenylalanine or tryptophan. A D gene is named only where the DNA matches it firmly. The listing skips clone size in some rows; elsewhere it reads once, few, many or a size class.

>TRBJ2-2|TRBV6-5|-|-
TGTGCCAGCAGTTGGGCCTTGAACACCGGGGAGCTGTTTTTT
CASSWALNTGELFF
>TRBJ1-2|TRBV6-1|-|TRBD1
TGTGCCAGCAGTGGACCCTTTGGACAGGGGCAAACATATGGCTACACCTTC
CASSGPFGQGQTYGYTF
>TRBJ2-3|TRBV7-7|-|TRBD2
TGTGCCAGCAGCCAGGGACTAGCGGTCACAGATACGCAGTATTTT
CASSQGLAVTDTQYF
>TRBJ2-7|TRBV4-1|-|-
TGCGCCAGCAGCCAGACTACTAGGTACTACGAGCAGTACTTC
CASSQTTRYYEQYF
>TRBJ2-1|TRBV5-4|-|TRBD2
TGTGCCAGCAGCGGGGGACTAGTCTATGAGCAGTTCTTC
CASSGGLVYEQFF
>TRBJ2-5|TRBV6-5|-|-
TGTGCCAGCAGTTACTGGGCAGGGCGCCAGGAAGAGACCCAGTACTTC
CASSYWAGRQEETQYF
>TRBJ1-1|TRBV11-2|-|TRBD1
TGTGCCAGCAGCTCGACAGGGGGCAGCGGCACTGAAGCTTTCTTT
CASSSTGGSGTEAFF
>TRBJ1-2|TRBV10-3|-|-
TGTGCCATCAGTGAGTTCAGGGGAGAGGGCTACACCTTC
CAISEFRGEGYTF
>TRBJ1-5|TRBV2|-|-
TGTGCCAGCAGTGAAGGGGGCAGGGGTCAGCCCCAGCATTTT
CASSEGGRGQPQHF
>TRBJ2-7|TRBV5-1|-|TRBD2
TGCGCCAGCAGACCACTAGCGGGGGGAATCTACGAGCAGTACTTC
CASRPLAGGIYEQYF
>TRBJ2-1|TRBV27|-|TRBD2
TGTGCCAGCAGTAAAACTGCGGGAGGGTCCTACAATGAGCAGTTCTTC
CASSKTAGGSYNEQFF
>TRBJ2-2|TRBV6-5|-|TRBD1
TGTGCCAGCGGGTGGGACAGTTCGAACACCGGGGAGCTGTTTTTT
CASGWDSSNTGELFF
>TRBJ2-3|TRBV24-1|-|TRBD1
TGTGCCACCAGTGATGGCAGGGGGATGGGCACAGATACGCAGTATTTT
CATSDGRGMGTDTQYF
>TRBJ1-4|TRBV7-8|-|TRBD1
TGTGCCAGCAGCCCATGGGACAGGGGGCGGGAAAAACTGTTTTTT
CASSPWDRGREKLFF
>TRBJ1-1|TRBV4-1|few|TRBD1
TGCGCCAGCAGCCATCCGGGACAGGGTATGGAAGCTTTCTTT
CASSHPGQGMEAFF
>TRBJ2-1|TRBV6-1|-|-
TGTGCCAGCAGTGATCGCTGGGCGGAGGGGTTCTCCTACAATGAGCAGTTCTTC
CASSDRWAEGFSYNEQFF
>TRBJ1-5|TRBV19|-|-
TGTGCCAGTAGTGTCTACAGGGATGTAAATCAGCCCCAGCATTTT
CASSVYRDVNQPQHF
>TRBJ1-1|TRBV2|-|-
TGTGCCAGCACCGAGGCCCACACTGAAGCTTTCTTT
CASTEAHTEAFF